This T cell receptor beta chain was found in a study of T-cell memory formation after mild COVID-19. General observations from the study: The CD4+ clones that contracted clustered mainly within CM and EM, and the CD8+ clones concentrated in EMRA. Whether day 37 second-wave clones are SARS-CoV-2-specific was not confirmed. Some SARS-CoV-2-responding clones were already detected in memory before infection.

TCRdb called the 5' RACE reads again in MiXCR, with one record for every CDR3 protein. In the table there are approximately 250,000 distinct CDR3 sequences, approximately 15% of which are singletons. Details on this clonotype: The antigen is unknown.

The sample was PBMCs or a T cell subset sorted from them (not recorded which). This clonotype was sampled from a man between 18 and 29 years old who had mild COVID-19 (a few samples of this study predate the infection). Cell type and time point are not known.

The CDR3 region is CASGSSRTGGYTGELFF. CDR3 bases: TGTGCTAGTGGTTCGTCCCGGACAGGGGGTTACACCGGGGAGCTGTTTTTT. The rearrangement joins TRBV12-5 to TRBJ2-2; TRBD1 matches at 10 bases. The V gene end was trimmed by 4 bases and the J gene end by 3 bases; junction bases not matched to a gene: 8. Germline loops: CDR1 LGHNT, CDR2 FRNRAP. The CDR3 loop spans 17 amino acids.